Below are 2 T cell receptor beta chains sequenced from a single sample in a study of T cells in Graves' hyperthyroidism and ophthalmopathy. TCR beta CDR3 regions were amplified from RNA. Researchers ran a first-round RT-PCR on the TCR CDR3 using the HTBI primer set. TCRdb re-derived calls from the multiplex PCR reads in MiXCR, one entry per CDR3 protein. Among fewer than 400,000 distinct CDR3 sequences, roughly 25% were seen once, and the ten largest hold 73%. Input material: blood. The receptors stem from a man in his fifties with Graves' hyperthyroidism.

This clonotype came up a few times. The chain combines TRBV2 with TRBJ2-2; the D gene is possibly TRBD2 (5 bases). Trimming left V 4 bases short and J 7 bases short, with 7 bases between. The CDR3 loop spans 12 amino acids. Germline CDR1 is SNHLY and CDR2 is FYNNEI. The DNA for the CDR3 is TGTGCCAGCAGTGGGACTTTCGGGGAGCTGTTTTTT. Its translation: CASSGTFGELFF.

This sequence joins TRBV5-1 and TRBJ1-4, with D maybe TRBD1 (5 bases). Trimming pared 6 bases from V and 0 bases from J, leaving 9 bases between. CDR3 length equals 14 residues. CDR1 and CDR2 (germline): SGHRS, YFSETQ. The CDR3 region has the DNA TGCGCCAGCAAAGGGACTTCAACTAATGAAAAACTGTTTTTT. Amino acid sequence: CASKGTSTNEKLFF. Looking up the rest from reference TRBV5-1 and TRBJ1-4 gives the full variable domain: KAGVTQTPRYLIKTRGQQVTLSCSPISGHRSVSWYQQTPGQGLQFLFEYFSETQRNKGNFPGRFSGRQFSNSRSEMNVSTLELGDSALYLCASKGTSTNEKLFFGSGTQLSVL.